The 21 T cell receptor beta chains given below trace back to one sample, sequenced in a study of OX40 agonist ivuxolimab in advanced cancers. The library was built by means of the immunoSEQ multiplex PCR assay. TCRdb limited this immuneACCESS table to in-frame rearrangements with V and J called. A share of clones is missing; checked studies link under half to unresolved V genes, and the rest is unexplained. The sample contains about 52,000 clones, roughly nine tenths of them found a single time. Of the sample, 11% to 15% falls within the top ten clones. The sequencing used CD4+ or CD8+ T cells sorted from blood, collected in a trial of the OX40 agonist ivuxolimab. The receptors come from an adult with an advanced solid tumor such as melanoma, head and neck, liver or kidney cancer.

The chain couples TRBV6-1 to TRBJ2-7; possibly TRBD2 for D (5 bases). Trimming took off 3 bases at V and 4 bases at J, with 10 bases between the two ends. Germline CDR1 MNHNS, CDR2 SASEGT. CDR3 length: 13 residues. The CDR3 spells CASSERGSYEQYF. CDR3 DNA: TGTGCCAGCAGTGAGAGAGGGTCGTACGAGCAGTACTTC.

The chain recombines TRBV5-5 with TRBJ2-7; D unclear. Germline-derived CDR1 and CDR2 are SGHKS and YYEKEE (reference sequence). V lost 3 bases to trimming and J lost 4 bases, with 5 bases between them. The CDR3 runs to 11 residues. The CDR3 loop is CASSSLYEQYF. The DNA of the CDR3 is TGTGCCAGCAGCTCACTGTACGAGCAGTACTTC.

The CDR3, as DNA: TGCAGCGTTGAAGATCGGGGGAGGTACGAGCAGTACTTC. Amino acid sequence: CSVEDRGRYEQYF. The chain has TRBV29-1 and TRBJ2-7; D might be TRBD2 (6 bases). The germline V gene encodes CDR1 SQVTM and CDR2 ANQGSEA. V lost 0 bases, J lost 4 bases, and 10 bases lay in between. The CDR3 is 13 residues long.

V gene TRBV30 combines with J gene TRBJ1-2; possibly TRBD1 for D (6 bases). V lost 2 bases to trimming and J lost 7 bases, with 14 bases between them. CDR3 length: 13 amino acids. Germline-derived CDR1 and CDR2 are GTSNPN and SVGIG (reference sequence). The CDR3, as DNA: TGTGCCTGGAGTCTCTTTGTGGGGGCTGGCTACACCTTC. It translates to CAWSLFVGAGYTF.

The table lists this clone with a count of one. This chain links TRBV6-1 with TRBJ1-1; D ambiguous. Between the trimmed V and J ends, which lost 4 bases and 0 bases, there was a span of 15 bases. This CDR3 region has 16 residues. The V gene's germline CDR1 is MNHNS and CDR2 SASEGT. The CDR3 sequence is CASSGGLDRLNTEAFF. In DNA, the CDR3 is TGTGCCAGCAGTGGAGGGTTGGACCGTCTGAACACTGAAGCTTTCTTT.

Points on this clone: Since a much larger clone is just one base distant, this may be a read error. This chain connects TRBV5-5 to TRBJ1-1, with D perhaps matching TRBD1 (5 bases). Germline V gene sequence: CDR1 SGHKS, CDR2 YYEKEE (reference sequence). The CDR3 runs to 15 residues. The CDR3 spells CASSQEWQGYTEAFF. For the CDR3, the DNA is TGCGCCAGCAGCCAAGAGTGGCAGGGCTACACTGAAGCTTTCTTT. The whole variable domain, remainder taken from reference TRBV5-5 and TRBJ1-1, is DAGVTQSPTHLIKTRGQQVTLRCSPISGHKSVSWYQQVLGQGPQFIFQYYEKEERGRGNFPDRFSARQFPNYSSELNVNALLLGDSALYLCASSQEWQGYTEAFFGQGTRLTVV.

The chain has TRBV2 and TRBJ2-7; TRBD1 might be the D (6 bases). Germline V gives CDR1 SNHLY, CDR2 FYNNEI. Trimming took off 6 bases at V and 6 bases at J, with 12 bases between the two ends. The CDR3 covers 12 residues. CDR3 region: CASSAYRVEQYF. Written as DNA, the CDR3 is TGTGCCAGCAGCGCTTACAGGGTCGAGCAGTACTTC. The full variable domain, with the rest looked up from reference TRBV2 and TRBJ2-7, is EPEVTQTPSHQVTQMGQEVILRCVPISNHLYFYWYRQILGQKVEFLVSFYNNEISEKSEIFDDQFSVERPDGSNFTLKIRSTKLEDSAMYFCASSAYRVEQYFGPGTRLTVT.

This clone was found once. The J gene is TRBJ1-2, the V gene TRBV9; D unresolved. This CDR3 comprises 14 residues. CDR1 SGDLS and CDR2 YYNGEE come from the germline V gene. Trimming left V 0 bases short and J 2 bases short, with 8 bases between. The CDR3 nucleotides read TGTGCCAGCAGCGTAGGGGAGGAAAACTATGGCTACACCTTC. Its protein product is CASSVGEENYGYTF.

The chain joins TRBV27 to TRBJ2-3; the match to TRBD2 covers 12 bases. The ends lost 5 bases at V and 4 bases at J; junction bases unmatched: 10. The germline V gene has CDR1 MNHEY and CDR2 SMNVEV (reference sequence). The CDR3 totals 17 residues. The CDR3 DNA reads TGTGCCAGCAGTCCTCAGACTAGCGGGGGAAGTCCAGATACGCAGTATTTT. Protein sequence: CASSPQTSGGSPDTQYF.

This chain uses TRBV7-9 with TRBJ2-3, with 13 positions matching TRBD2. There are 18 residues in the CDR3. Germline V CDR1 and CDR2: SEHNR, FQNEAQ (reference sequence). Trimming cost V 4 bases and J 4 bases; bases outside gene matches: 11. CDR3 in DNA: TGTGCCAGCAGCTATCTGAGACTAGCGGGGGGTGGGGCAGATACGCAGTATTTT. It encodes CASSYLRLAGGGADTQYF.

As DNA, the CDR3 is TGTGCCAGCAGTGACGGGACTTGGGGTGAAAAACTGTTTTTT. It specifies CASSDGTWGEKLFF. V gene TRBV6-5 combines with J gene TRBJ1-4; possibly TRBD1 for D (5 bases). CDR3 length equals 14 residues. The germline V and J ends were trimmed by 5 bases and 7 bases, with 14 bases remaining between them. Germline V gene data show CDR1 as MNHEY and CDR2 as SVGAGI.

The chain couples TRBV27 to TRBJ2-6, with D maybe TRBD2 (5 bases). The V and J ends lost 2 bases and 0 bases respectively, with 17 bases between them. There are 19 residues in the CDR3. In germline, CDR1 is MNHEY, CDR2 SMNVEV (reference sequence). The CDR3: CASSLKGRDKLSGANVLTF. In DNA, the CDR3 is TGTGCCAGCAGTTTAAAAGGTCGGGATAAGCTCTCTGGGGCCAACGTCCTGACTTTC. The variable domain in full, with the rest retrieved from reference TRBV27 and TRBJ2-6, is EAQVTQNPRYLITVTGKKLTVTCSQNMNHEYMSWYRQDPGLGLRQIYYSMNVEVTDKGDVPEGYKVSRKEKRNFPLILESPSPNQTSLYFCASSLKGRDKLSGANVLTFGAGSRLTVL.

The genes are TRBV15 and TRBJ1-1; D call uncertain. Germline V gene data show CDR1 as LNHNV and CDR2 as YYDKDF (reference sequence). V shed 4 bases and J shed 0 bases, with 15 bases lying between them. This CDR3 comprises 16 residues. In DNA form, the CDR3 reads TGTGCCACCAGCATCGACCTACCGGTTCTGAACACTGAAGCTTTCTTT. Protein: CATSIDLPVLNTEAFF.

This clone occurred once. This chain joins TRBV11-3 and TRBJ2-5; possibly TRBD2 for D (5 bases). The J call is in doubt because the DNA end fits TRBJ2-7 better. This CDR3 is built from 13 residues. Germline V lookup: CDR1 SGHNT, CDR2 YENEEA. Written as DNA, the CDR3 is TGTGCCAGCAGCCCCGGCGGGTCCCACGAGCAGTACTTC. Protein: CASSPGGSHEQYF.

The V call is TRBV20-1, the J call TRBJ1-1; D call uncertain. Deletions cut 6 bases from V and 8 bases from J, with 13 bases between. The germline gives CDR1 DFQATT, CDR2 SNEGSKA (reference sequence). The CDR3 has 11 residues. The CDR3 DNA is TGCAGTGCCCAACCGGGGTTAGAAGCTTTCTTT. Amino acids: CSAQPGLEAFF.

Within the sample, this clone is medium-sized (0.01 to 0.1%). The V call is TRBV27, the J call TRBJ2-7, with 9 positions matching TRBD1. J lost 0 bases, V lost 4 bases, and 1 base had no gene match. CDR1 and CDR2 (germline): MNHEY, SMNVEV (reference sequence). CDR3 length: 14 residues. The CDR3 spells CASSSTGGSYEQYF. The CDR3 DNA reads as TGTGCCAGCAGTTCGACAGGGGGCTCCTACGAGCAGTACTTC.

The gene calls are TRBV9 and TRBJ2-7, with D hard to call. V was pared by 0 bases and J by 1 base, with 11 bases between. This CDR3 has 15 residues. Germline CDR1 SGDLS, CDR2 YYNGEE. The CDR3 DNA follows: TGTGCCAGCAGCGTAGAAGGAACAAAGTCCTACGAGCAGTACTTC. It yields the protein CASSVEGTKSYEQYF.

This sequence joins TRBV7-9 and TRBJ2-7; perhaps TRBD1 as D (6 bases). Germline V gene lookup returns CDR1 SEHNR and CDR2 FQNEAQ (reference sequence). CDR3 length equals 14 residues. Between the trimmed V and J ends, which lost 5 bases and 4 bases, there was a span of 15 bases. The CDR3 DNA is TGTGCCAGCAGCCAAGGCAGGGGCCAGTACGAGCAGTACTTC. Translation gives CASSQGRGQYEQYF.

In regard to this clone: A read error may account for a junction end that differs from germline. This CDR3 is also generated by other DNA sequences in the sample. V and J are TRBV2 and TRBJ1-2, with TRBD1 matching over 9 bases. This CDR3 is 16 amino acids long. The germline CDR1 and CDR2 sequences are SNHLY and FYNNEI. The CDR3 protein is CASTLGTGRRTDGYTF. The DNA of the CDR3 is TGTGCTAGCACTCTCGGGACAGGGCGGAGAACCGATGGCTACACCTTC.

The CDR3, as DNA: TGTGCCAGCAGTGGAGTTGACAATGAGCAGTTCTTC. Encoded protein: CASSGVDNEQFF. V usage is TRBV2 and J usage is TRBJ2-1, with no clear D. This CDR3 comprises 12 residues. CDR1 and CDR2 (germline): SNHLY, FYNNEI. Trimming removed 4 bases from V and 5 bases from J, with 6 bases in between. Looking up the rest from reference TRBV2 and TRBJ2-1 gives the full variable domain: EPEVTQTPSHQVTQMGQEVILRCVPISNHLYFYWYRQILGQKVEFLVSFYNNEISEKSEIFDDQFSVERPDGSNFTLKIRSTKLEDSAMYFCASSGVDNEQFFGPGTRLTVL.

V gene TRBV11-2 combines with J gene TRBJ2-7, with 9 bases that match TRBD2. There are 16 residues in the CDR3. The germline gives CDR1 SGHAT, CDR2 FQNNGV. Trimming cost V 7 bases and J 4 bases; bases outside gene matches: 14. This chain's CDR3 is CASTLNVAGEQYEQYF. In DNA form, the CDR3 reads TGTGCCAGCACCCTCAACGTAGCGGGGGAGCAATACGAGCAGTACTTC.